The 11 T cell receptor beta chains presented below share a single source sample, sequenced in a study of blood T cell repertoires in COVID-19 (dated by TCRdb to the early 2020s). To prepare the library, the immunoSEQ multiplex PCR assay was applied. The table comes from immuneACCESS by way of TCRdb, which keeps in-frame sequences with V and J called. Part of the clones is missing from these tables; in studies checked, under half for an unresolved V gene and the rest for unknown reasons. This sample holds about 200,000 clones; approximately 82% were observed only once. Together, the top ten hold 15% of the sample. What was sequenced was PBMCs or T cells enriched from blood (not recorded which). The receptors were sampled from a man in his forties or fifties who had recovered from COVID-19.

V is TRBV5-1 and J is TRBJ1-6, with 8 bases aligning to TRBD1. CDR1 is SGHRS and CDR2 is YFSETQ in the germline V gene. The CDR3 length is 15 residues. V lost 3 bases to trimming and J lost 10 bases; unmatched junction nucleotides: 9. In nucleotides, the CDR3 is TGCGCCAGCAGCTCCTCAGGGGGCGCGGGATCACCCCTCCACTTT. It is translated as CASSSSGGAGSPLHF.

This clone was counted between two and nine times. The V gene is TRBV7-2, the J gene TRBJ2-7; a possible D gene is TRBD1 (6 bases). Germline V lookup: CDR1 SGHTA, CDR2 FQGNSA. This CDR3 region has 12 residues. The V gene lost 5 bases and the J gene lost 3 bases, with 8 bases spanning the gap. The CDR3 coding sequence is TGTGCCAGCAGCCAAGGGGGCTACGAGCAGTACTTC. Its protein product is CASSQGGYEQYF.

This chain joins TRBV28 and TRBJ1-1; D is unclear. Trimming cost V 7 bases and J 0 bases, with 18 bases left between them. The CDR3 runs to 16 residues. Germline V lookup: CDR1 MDHEN, CDR2 SYDVKM. As DNA, the CDR3 is TGTGCCAGCAACGGGCCAGCGGCCTCTATGAACACTGAAGCTTTCTTT. This gives the protein CASNGPAASMNTEAFF.

The V call is TRBV27, the J call TRBJ2-1, with 11 bases identical to TRBD1. The germline gives CDR1 MNHEY, CDR2 SMNVEV (reference sequence). The CDR3 consists of 19 residues. After removal of 1 base from V and 0 bases from J, the junction contained 8 bases not matched to a gene. The CDR3 loop reads CASSLLWDRGISSYNEQFF. In nucleotides, the CDR3 is TGTGCCAGCAGTTTATTATGGGACAGGGGGATCAGCTCCTACAATGAGCAGTTCTTC.

The chain uses TRBV18 and TRBJ2-5, with 7 nucleotides matching TRBD2. The trim removed 5 bases at V and 1 base at J, leaving 4 bases unmatched. The CDR3 covers 14 residues. CDR1 and CDR2 (germline): KGHSH, LQKENI. The CDR3 reads CASSERLAQETQYF. The CDR3 bases are TGTGCCAGCTCAGAGCGACTAGCCCAAGAGACCCAGTACTTC.

V and J are TRBV18 and TRBJ1-1, with D maybe TRBD1 (5 bases). Trimming left V 5 bases short and J 5 bases short, with 9 bases between. Germline loops: CDR1 KGHSH, CDR2 LQKENI. The CDR3 consists of 12 residues. The CDR3 sequence is CASSGAGTEAFF. For the CDR3, the DNA is TGTGCCAGCTCAGGGGCCGGGACTGAAGCTTTCTTT.

The chain uses TRBV9 and TRBJ1-6, with D unclear. With 0 bases removed from V and 9 bases from J, the gap between germline ends came to 13 bases. This CDR3 has 15 residues. Germline V gives CDR1 SGDLS, CDR2 YYNGEE. The CDR3 bases are TGTGCCAGCAGCGTAGGTCCAGCTAGAAGTTCACCCCTCCACTTT. It encodes CASSVGPARSSPLHF.

The rearrangement uses TRBV6-6 and TRBJ1-4; D is undetermined. The V gene lost 2 bases and the J gene lost 2 bases, with 6 bases spanning the gap. CDR3 length: 14 residues. Germline assignment: CDR1 MNHNY and CDR2 SVGAGI (reference sequence). The CDR3 region is CASSYMETNEKLFF. The CDR3 DNA is TGTGCCAGCAGTTACATGGAGACTAATGAAAAACTGTTTTTT.

The V call is TRBV9, the J call TRBJ1-1; unclear D gene. The CDR3 totals 13 residues. Trimming removed 2 bases at V and 3 bases at J, with 8 bases between. CDR1 and CDR2 from the germline V gene are SGDLS and YYNGEE. CDR3 protein: CASSVTRHTEAFF. The CDR3 DNA sequence: TGTGCCAGCAGCGTGACAAGGCACACTGAAGCTTTCTTT.

The gene calls are TRBV5-1 and TRBJ1-2; D not certain. Germline values: CDR1 SGHRS, CDR2 YFSETQ. The V gene lost 0 bases and the J gene lost 14 bases, with 17 bases spanning the gap. The CDR3 length is 13 residues. CDR3 sequence (DNA): TGCGCCAGCAGCTTGGATTTGATGAGTGATTGGACCTTC. This translates into CASSLDLMSDWTF.

This sequence joins TRBV5-1 and TRBJ1-5; D might be TRBD1 (5 bases). Trimming stripped 3 bases from V and 5 bases from J, with 12 bases between. Germline V gene lookup returns CDR1 SGHRS and CDR2 YFSETQ. The length of the CDR3 is 14 residues. CDR3 sequence: CASSSQGLDQPQHF. The CDR3 region has the DNA TGCGCCAGCAGCTCCCAGGGACTCGATCAGCCCCAGCATTTT.